A single TCR beta chain is shown here with its context. Its target is unknown. Once obtained from cultured CD4+ T cells, the DNA was sequenced using the Oncomine TCR Beta short-read assay. MiXCR, applied by TCRdb to the PCR reads, yields one record per CDR3 protein. The top ten clones hold around 9.6% of a sample with about 14,000 distinct CDR3 sequences, approximately 30% of them seen once. The data derive from a study of vaccination and CD4 T cells after COVID-19. About the research overall: Six males and four females, two of them Hispanic, were enrolled as convalescents.

Noted treatment: approximately 11-day PBMC culture with coronavirus spike peptide pools or control peptides (ViraFEST assay). T cells were expanded with peptide pools, and expanded clonotypes were identified by TCR sequencing. Alongside around 10 IU/ml IL-2 and roughly 9.5 ug/ml peptide pools, PBMCs were cultured at under 2.5 million per well. Study results and caveats: There were relatively few convalescent patients studied, and there were no early post-infection timepoints.

CDR3 size: 17 residues. Germline V CDR1 and CDR2: MNHNS, SASEGT. The junction had 7 bases not matched to a gene; V was cut back by 6 bases and J by 0 bases. The receptor's source is a human donor who had recovered from COVID-19. The starting material was CD4+ T cells from blood, cultured in vitro, obtained after SARS-CoV-2 vaccination. The chain links TRBV6-1 to TRBJ2-6; 8 bases line up with TRBD1. CDR3 in amino acids: CASRTGALNSGANVLTF. The CDR3 DNA reads TGTGCCAGCAGGACAGGGGCCCTCAACTCTGGGGCCAACGTCCTGACTTTC.